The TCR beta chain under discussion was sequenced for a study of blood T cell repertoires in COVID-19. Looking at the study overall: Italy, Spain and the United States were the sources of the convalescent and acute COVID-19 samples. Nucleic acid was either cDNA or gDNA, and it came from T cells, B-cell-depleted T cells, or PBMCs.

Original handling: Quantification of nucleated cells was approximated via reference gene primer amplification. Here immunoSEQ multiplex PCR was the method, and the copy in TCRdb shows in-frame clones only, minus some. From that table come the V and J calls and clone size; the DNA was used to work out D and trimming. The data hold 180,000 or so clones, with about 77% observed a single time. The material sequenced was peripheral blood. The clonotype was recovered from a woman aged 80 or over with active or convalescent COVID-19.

CDR3 coding DNA: TGCGCCAGCAGCCAAGTCATAGACGGAGCCTACGAGCAGTACTTC. Protein product: CASSQVIDGAYEQYF. The chain joins TRBV4-3 to TRBJ2-7; no reliable D call. With 1 base removed from V and 2 bases from J, the gap between germline ends came to 12 bases. Germline V CDR1 and CDR2: LGHNA, YSLEER. The CDR3 is 15 amino acids.